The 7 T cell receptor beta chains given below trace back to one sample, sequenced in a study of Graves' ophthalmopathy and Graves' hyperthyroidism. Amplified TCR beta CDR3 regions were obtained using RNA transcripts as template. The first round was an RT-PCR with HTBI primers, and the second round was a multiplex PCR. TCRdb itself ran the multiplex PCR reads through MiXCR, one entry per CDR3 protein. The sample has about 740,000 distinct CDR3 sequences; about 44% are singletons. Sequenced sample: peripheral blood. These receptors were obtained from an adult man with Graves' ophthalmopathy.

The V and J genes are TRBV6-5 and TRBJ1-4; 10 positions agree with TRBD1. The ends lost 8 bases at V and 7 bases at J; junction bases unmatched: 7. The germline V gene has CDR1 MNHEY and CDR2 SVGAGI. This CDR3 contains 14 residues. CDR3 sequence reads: CASSEGQGREKLFF. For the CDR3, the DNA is TGTGCCAGCTCCGAGGGACAGGGGCGTGAAAAACTGTTTTTT.

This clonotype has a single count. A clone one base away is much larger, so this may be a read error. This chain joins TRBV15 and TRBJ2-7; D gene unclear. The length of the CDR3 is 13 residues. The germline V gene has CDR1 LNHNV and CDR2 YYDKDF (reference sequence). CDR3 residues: CAASRDLDYEQYF. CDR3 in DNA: TGTGCCGCCAGCAGAGATCTCGACTACGAGCAGTACTTC.

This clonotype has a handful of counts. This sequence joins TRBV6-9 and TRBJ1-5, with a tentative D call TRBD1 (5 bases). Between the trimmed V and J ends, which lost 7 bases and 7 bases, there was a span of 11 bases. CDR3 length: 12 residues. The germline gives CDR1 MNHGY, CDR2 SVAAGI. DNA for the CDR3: TGTGCCAGCACGAGGGGTCACCAGCCCCAGCATTTT. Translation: CASTRGHQPQHF.

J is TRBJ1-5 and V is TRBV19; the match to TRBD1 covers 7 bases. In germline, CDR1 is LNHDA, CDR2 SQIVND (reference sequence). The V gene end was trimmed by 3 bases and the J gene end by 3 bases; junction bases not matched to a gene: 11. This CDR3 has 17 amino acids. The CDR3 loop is CASSITRDSVVNQPQHF. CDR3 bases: TGTGCCAGTAGTATTACGAGGGACAGTGTTGTCAATCAGCCCCAGCATTTT.

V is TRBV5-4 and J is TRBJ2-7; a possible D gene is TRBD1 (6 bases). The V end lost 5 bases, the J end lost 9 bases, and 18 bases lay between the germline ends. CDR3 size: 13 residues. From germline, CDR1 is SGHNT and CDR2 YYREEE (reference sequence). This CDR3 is CASSLSQGSGQYF. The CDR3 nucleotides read TGTGCCAGCAGTTTAAGCCAGGGGAGTGGGCAGTACTTC.

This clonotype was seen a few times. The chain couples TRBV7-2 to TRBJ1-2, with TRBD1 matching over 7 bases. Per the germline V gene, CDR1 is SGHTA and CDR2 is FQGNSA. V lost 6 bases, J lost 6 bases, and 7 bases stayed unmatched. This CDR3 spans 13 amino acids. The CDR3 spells CASRQTGSDGYTF. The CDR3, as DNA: TGTGCCAGCAGACAGACAGGGTCCGATGGCTACACCTTC.

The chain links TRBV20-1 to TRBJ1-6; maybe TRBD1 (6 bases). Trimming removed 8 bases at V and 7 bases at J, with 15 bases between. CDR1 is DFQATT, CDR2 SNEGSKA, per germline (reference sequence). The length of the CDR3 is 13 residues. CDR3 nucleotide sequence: TGCAGTTTGATAGGGACATGGAATTCACCCCTCCACTTT. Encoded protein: CSLIGTWNSPLHF.